The 15 T cell receptor beta chains presented below share a single source sample, sequenced in a study of cytomegalovirus exposure and HLA in healthy donors. The PCR employed 60 Vbeta primers together with 13 Jbeta primers. Clones were sequenced by immunoSEQ multiplex PCR, and TCRdb holds only the in-frame ones, with some missing. Here the sample table reports 200,000 to 250,000 clones. Sequencing was done on a sample of PBMCs. The receptors stem from a young woman in good health and CMV-seropositive.

This sequence joins TRBV4-3 and TRBJ2-2; a possible D gene is TRBD2 (6 bases). V was clipped by 1 base and J by 0 bases, with 9 bases between them. This CDR3 is 16 amino acids long. Germline assignment: CDR1 LGHNA and CDR2 YSLEER. In nucleotides, the CDR3 is TGCGCCAGCAGCCAAGGACTAGGAACGAACACCGGGGAGCTGTTTTTT. Translating gives CASSQGLGTNTGELFF.

This chain uses TRBV6-5 with TRBJ1-1; 9 nucleotides agree with TRBD1. The junction had 6 bases not matched to a gene; V was cut back by 0 bases and J by 4 bases. Germline values: CDR1 MNHEY, CDR2 SVGAGI. The CDR3 loop spans 16 amino acids. The CDR3 DNA reads as TGTGCCAGCAGTTACTCCTTTGGGGACAGGGTCACTGAAGCTTTCTTT. Its protein is CASSYSFGDRVTEAFF.

The chain couples TRBV5-4 to TRBJ2-3; possible D gene TRBD2, 6 bases. The CDR3 length is 15 residues. CDR1 is SGHNT and CDR2 is YYREEE in the germline V gene (reference sequence). Trimming took 4 bases from V and 3 from J, leaving 15 bases between them. The CDR3 bases are TGTGCCAGCAGCGATCGACTGGGGAGGACAGATACGCAGTATTTT. Translated: CASSDRLGRTDTQYF.

The genes are TRBV4-1 and TRBJ2-7; D might be TRBD1 (5 bases). CDR3 length: 17 amino acids. CDR1 MGHRA and CDR2 YSYEKL come from the germline V gene. V lost 1 base, J lost 2 bases, and 18 bases lay in between. The CDR3 bases are TGCGCCAGCAGCCAAGCTCCGTTGGGGCTTGCCGCCTACGAGCAGTACTTC. Translating gives CASSQAPLGLAAYEQYF.

This chain links TRBV5-6 with TRBJ2-7; tentative D call: TRBD1 (6 bases). Per germline, CDR1 SGHDT and CDR2 YYEEEE. V was trimmed by 6 bases and J by 3 bases, leaving 16 bases between them. This CDR3 spans 14 amino acids. The CDR3 region has the DNA TGTGCCAGCATTCGGACAGTCGGCCTCTACGAGCAGTACTTC. It translates to CASIRTVGLYEQYF.

With regard to this clone: Germline is not matched at one junction end, which may reflect a read error. The rearrangement uses TRBV5-1 and TRBJ2-1; the D call may be TRBD1 or TRBD2 (6 bases each). The CDR3 totals 15 residues. Germline V lookup: CDR1 SGHRS, CDR2 YFSETQ. The CDR3 protein is CVSSLEGTGSGEQFF. Here the CDR3 DNA reads TGCGTCAGCAGCTTGGAGGGAACAGGGTCGGGTGAGCAGTTCTTC.

This chain uses TRBV5-8 with TRBJ1-4; 10 bases align to TRBD1. Trimming removed 5 bases from V and 7 bases from J; junction bases left unmatched: 5. Per the germline V gene, CDR1 is SGHTS and CDR2 is YDEGEE. The CDR3 extends over 14 amino acids. CDR3 loop: CASSYGQGGEKLFF. DNA for the CDR3: TGTGCCAGCAGTTACGGACAGGGGGGTGAAAAACTGTTTTTT.

The genes are TRBV15 and TRBJ2-7; D is unresolved. Trimming cost V 5 bases and J 3 bases, with 14 bases left between them. The CDR3 is 14 residues long. Germline CDR1 is LNHNV and CDR2 is YYDKDF (reference sequence). CDR3 protein: CATSQAPVGYEQYF. The CDR3 nucleotides are TGTGCCACCAGCCAAGCACCCGTCGGCTACGAGCAGTACTTC.

The chain combines TRBV5-1 with TRBJ2-3; 8 bases map to TRBD2. The CDR3 is 15 amino acids. Germline V gene data show CDR1 as SGHRS and CDR2 as YFSETQ. Losses at the gene ends were 0 bases for V and 4 bases for J; bases not matched to a gene: 4. The CDR3 protein is CASSLVGLVADTQYF. In DNA, the CDR3 is TGCGCCAGCAGCTTGGTGGGACTAGTGGCAGATACGCAGTATTTT.

The rearrangement links TRBV7-2 to TRBJ1-1; TRBD1 aligns across 9 bases. The CDR3 sequence is 15 residues long. Looked up from germline, CDR1 is SGHTA and CDR2 is FQGNSA. V shed 5 bases and J 4 bases; nucleotides not matched to a gene: 8. The DNA for the CDR3 is TGTGCCAGCAGCCGTGGGGACAGGGCGGGCACTGAAGCTTTCTTT. Its protein is CASSRGDRAGTEAFF.

The chain employs TRBV10-3 and TRBJ2-1, with 11 bases lining up with TRBD2. The length of the CDR3 is 19 residues. V shed 6 bases and J 0 bases; nucleotides not matched to a gene: 13. Germline CDR1 reads ENHRY; CDR2 reads SYGVKD. CDR3 sequence reads: CAIRGGTSGGLSSYNEQFF. The CDR3 bases are TGTGCCATCAGAGGGGGCACTAGCGGGGGCCTGAGCTCCTACAATGAGCAGTTCTTC.

This chain joins TRBV27 and TRBJ2-2, with 8 bases aligning to TRBD1. The trim removed 6 bases at V and 1 base at J, leaving 4 bases unmatched. CDR1 is MNHEY and CDR2 is SMNVEV in the germline V gene (reference sequence). The CDR3 spans 15 residues. CDR3 loop: CASRAGTGNTGELFF. Here the CDR3 DNA reads TGTGCCAGCAGAGCCGGGACAGGGAACACCGGGGAGCTGTTTTTT.

The genes are TRBV9 and TRBJ2-6, with 7 positions matching TRBD1. CDR1 is SGDLS, CDR2 YYNGEE, per germline. V lost 3 bases, J lost 0 bases, and 3 bases stayed unmatched. The CDR3 length is 16 residues. This CDR3 reads CASSGGTVSGANVLTF. The DNA of the CDR3 is TGTGCCAGCAGCGGGGGGACAGTCTCTGGGGCCAACGTCCTGACTTTC.

The chain joins TRBV28 to TRBJ2-7, with no clear D. The CDR3 loop spans 12 amino acids. Germline lookup yields CDR1 MDHEN and CDR2 SYDVKM. The V and J ends lost 5 bases and 7 bases respectively, with 12 bases between them. CDR3 amino acids: CASSPSQREQYF. CDR3 DNA sequence: TGTGCCAGCAGTCCGTCCCAGAGGGAGCAGTACTTC.

V gene TRBV5-1 combines with J gene TRBJ1-1; D unclear. The CDR3 contains 14 residues. V gave up 0 bases and J gave up 4 bases, with 10 bases separating them. Germline lookup yields CDR1 SGHRS and CDR2 YFSETQ. CDR3 in DNA: TGCGCCAGCAGCTTGGCAGTGGAGACCACTGAAGCTTTCTTT. Its translation: CASSLAVETTEAFF.